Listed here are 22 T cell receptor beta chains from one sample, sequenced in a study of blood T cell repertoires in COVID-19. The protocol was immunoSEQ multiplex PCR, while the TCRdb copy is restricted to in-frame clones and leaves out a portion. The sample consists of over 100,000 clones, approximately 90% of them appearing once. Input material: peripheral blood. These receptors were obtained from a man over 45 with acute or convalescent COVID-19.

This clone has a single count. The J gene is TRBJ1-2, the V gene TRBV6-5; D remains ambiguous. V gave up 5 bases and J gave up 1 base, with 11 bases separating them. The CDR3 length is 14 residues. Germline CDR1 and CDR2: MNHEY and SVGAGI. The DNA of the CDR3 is TGTGCCAGCAGTCCCCGGCGGGATAACTATGGCTACACCTTC. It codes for CASSPRRDNYGYTF.

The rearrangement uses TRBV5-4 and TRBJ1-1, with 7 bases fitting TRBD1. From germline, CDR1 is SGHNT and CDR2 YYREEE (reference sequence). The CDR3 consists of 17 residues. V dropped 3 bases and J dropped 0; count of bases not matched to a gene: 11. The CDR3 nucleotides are TGTGCCAGCAGCTCGGACTTGGGACAGCTCATGAACACTGAAGCTTTCTTT. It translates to CASSSDLGQLMNTEAFF.

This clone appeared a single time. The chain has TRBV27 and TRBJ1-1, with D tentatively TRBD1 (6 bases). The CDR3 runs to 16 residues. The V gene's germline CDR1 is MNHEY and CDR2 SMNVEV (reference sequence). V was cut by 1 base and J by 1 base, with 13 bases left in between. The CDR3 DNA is TGTGCCAGCAGTTTATTCCCCTTGACAGGGAACACTGAAGCTTTCTTT. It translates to CASSLFPLTGNTEAFF.

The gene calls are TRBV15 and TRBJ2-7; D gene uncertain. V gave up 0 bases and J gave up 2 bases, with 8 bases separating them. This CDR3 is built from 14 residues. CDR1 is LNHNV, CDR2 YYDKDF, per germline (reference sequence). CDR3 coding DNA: TGTGCCACCAGCAGAGATGTCCAGACCTACGAGCAGTACTTC. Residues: CATSRDVQTYEQYF.

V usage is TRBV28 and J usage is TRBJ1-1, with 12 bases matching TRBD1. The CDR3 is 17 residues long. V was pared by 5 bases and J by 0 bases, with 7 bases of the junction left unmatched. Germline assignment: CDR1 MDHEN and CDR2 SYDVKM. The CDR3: CASSTSGTGGLNTEAFF. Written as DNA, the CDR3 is TGTGCCAGCAGTACCTCCGGGACAGGGGGCCTGAACACTGAAGCTTTCTTT.

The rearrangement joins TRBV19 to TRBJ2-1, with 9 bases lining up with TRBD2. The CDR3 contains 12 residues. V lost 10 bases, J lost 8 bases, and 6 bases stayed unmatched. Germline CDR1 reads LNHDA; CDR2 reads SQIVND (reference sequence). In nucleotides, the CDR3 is TGTGCCACAGGGGCGGGAGGGGATGAGCAGTTCTTC. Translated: CATGAGGDEQFF. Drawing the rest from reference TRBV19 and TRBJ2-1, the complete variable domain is DGGITQSPKYLFRKEGQNVTLSCEQNLNHDAMYWYRQDPGQGLRLIYYSQIVNDFQKGDIAEGYSVSREKKESFPLTVTSAQKNPTAFYLCATGAGGDEQFFGPGTRLTVL.

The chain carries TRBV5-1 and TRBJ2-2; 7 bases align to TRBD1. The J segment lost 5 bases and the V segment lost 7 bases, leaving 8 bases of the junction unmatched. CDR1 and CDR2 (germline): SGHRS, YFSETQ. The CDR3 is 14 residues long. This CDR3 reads CASGRQGGTGELFF. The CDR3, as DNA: TGCGCCAGCGGCAGACAGGGTGGGACCGGGGAGCTGTTTTTT.

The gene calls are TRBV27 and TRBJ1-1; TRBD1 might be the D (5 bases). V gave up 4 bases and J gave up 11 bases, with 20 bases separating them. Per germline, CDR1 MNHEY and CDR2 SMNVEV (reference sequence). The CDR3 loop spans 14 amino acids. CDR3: CASSYSGSPGRAFF. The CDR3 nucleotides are TGTGCCAGCAGTTACTCAGGGTCGCCGGGTAGGGCTTTCTTT.

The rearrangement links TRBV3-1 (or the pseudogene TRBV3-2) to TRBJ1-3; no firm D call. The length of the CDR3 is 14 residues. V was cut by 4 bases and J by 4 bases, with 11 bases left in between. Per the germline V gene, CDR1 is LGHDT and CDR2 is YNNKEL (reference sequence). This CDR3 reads CASSPEGAGNTIYF. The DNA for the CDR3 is TGTGCCAGCAGCCCCGAGGGTGCGGGAAACACCATATATTTT.

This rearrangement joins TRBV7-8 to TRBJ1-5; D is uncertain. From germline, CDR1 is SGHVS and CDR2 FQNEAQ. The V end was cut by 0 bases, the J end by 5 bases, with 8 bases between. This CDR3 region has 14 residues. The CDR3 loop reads CASSLALGDQPQHF. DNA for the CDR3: TGTGCCAGCAGCTTAGCGCTTGGAGATCAGCCCCAGCATTTT.

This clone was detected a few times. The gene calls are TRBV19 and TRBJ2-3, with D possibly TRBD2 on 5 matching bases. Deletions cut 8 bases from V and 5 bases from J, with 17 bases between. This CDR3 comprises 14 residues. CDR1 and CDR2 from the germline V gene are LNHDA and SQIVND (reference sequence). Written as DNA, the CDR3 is TGTGCCAGTTGCCCGGGGTGGGGTAGAGATACGCAGTATTTT. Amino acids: CASCPGWGRDTQYF.

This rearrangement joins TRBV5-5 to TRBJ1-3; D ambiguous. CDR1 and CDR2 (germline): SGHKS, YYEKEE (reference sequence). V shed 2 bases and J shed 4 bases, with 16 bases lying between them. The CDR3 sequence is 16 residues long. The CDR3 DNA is TGTGCCAGCAGCTTATCAGGCTTGGGAGCAGGAAACACCATATATTTT. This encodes CASSLSGLGAGNTIYF. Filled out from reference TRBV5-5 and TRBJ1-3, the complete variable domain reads DAGVTQSPTHLIKTRGQQVTLRCSPISGHKSVSWYQQVLGQGPQFIFQYYEKEERGRGNFPDRFSARQFPNYSSELNVNALLLGDSALYLCASSLSGLGAGNTIYFGEGSWLTVV.

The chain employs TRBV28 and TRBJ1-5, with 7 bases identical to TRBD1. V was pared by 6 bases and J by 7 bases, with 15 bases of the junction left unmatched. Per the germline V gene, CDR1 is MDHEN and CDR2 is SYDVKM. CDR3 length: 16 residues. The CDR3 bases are TGTGCCAGCAGCCTGCTTCCCCAGGGGGTAAGACAGCCCCAGCATTTT. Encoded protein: CASSLLPQGVRQPQHF.

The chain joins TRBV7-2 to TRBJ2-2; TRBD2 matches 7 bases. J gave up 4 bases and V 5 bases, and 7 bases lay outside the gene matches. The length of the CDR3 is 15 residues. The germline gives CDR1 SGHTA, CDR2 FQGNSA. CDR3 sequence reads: CASSKGRVGTGELFF. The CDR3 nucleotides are TGTGCCAGCAGCAAGGGGAGGGTTGGCACCGGGGAGCTGTTTTTT.

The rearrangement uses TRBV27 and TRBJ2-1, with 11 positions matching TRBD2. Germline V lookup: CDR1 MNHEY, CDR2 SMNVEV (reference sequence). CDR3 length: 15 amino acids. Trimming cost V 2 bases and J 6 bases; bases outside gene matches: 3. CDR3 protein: CASSLGTSGTNEQFF. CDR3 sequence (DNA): TGTGCCAGCAGTTTAGGGACTAGCGGTACCAATGAGCAGTTCTTC.

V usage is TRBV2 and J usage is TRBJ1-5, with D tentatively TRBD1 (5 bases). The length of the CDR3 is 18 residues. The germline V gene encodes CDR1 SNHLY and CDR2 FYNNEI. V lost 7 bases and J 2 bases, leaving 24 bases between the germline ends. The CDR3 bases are TGTGCCAGCACCCCCCTGGAGCTAGGACACTACGGCAATCAGCCCCAGCATTTT. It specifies CASTPLELGHYGNQPQHF.

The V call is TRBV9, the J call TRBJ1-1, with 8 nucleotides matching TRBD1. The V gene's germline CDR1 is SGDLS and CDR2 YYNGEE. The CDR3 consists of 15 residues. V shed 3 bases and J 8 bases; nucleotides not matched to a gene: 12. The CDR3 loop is CASSASLTGGGEAFF. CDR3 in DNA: TGTGCCAGCAGCGCATCCCTTACAGGGGGAGGCGAAGCTTTCTTT.

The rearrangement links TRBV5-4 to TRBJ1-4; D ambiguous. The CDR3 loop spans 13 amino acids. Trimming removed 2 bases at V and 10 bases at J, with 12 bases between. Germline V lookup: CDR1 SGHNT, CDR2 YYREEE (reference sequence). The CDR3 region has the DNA TGTGCCAGCAGCTTTTCCCGTTCAGGAAAACTGTTTTTT. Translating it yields CASSFSRSGKLFF.

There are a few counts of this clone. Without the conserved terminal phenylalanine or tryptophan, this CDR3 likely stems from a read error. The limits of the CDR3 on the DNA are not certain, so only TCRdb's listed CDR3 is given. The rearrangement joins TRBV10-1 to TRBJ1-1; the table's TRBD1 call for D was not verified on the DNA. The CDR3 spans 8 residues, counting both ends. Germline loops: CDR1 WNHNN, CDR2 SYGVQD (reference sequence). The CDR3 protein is CASRGGTG.

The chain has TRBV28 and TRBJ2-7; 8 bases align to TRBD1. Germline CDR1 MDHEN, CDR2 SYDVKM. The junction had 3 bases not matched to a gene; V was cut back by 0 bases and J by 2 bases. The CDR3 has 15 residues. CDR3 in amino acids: CASSLWRQGTYEQYF. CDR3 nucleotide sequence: TGTGCCAGCAGTTTATGGAGACAGGGGACCTACGAGCAGTACTTC.

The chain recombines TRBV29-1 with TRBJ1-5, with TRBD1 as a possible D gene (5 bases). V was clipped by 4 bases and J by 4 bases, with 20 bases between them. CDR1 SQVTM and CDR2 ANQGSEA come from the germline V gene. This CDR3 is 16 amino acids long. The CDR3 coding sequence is TGCAGCGTTGGCCTCGGGGGTTTAGGCGTTAATCAGCCCCAGCATTTT. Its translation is CSVGLGGLGVNQPQHF.

The CDR3 DNA is TGTGCCAGCAGCCGACCCGGGAGCTCCTATAATTCACCCCTCCACTTT. It is translated as CASSRPGSSYNSPLHF. The chain combines TRBV5-6 with TRBJ1-6; D remains ambiguous. Trimming removed 4 bases at V and 0 bases at J, with 11 bases between. This CDR3 is 16 amino acids long. The V gene's germline CDR1 is SGHDT and CDR2 YYEEEE.